The 19 T cell receptor beta chains below all came from one sample that was sequenced in a study of vaccination and CD4 T cells after COVID-19. Time point meaning: late sampling 161 to 241 days after vaccination in three convalescent patients. Treatment specified: roughly 11-day PBMC culture with coronavirus spike peptide pools or control peptides (ViraFEST assay). An Oncomine TCR Beta short-read assay was used to sequence the DNA from cultured CD4+ T cells. MiXCR was run by TCRdb on the PCR reads, yielding one entry per CDR3 protein. Of roughly 15,000 distinct CDR3 sequences listed, approximately 49% were seen once; the top ten hold 13%. Their cognate antigens are unknown. The sample here was CD4+ T cells from blood, cultured in vitro, taken about 7 months after SARS-CoV-2 vaccination. The receptors come from a human donor who had recovered from COVID-19.

The chain has TRBV10-1 and TRBJ2-3; D possibly corresponds to TRBD1 (5 bases). Germline values: CDR1 WNHNN, CDR2 SYGVQD (reference sequence). Trimming took off 0 bases at V and 2 bases at J, with 12 bases between the two ends. This CDR3 is 16 amino acids long. As DNA, the CDR3 is TGCGCCAGCAGTGAGTCACAGACAGCCCACACAGATACGCAGTATTTT. Translation gives CASSESQTAHTDTQYF.

This clonotype was detected a few times. The chain links TRBV7-9 to TRBJ1-1; no definite D call. Looked up from germline, CDR1 is SEHNR and CDR2 is FQNEAQ (reference sequence). Between the trimmed V and J ends, which lost 6 bases and 6 bases, there was a span of 17 bases. The CDR3 sequence is 14 residues long. The DNA of the CDR3 is TGTGCCAGCAGTTCACGAGCGGACGGCCCTGAAGCTTTCTTT. Protein product: CASSSRADGPEAFF.

The genes are TRBV20-1 and TRBJ2-1; tentative D call: TRBD2 (6 bases). CDR1 is DFQATT, CDR2 SNEGSKA, per germline (reference sequence). The CDR3 extends over 15 amino acids. The V end lost 4 bases, the J end lost 1 base, and 14 bases lay between the germline ends. The CDR3 protein is CSATVHGGSYNEQFF. The CDR3 DNA sequence: TGCAGTGCTACCGTTCACGGGGGTTCCTACAATGAGCAGTTCTTC.

V gene TRBV6-1 combines with J gene TRBJ2-5; D is possibly TRBD1 (5 bases). The V end was cut by 11 bases, the J end by 4 bases, with 20 bases between. Germline V gene data show CDR1 as MNHNS and CDR2 as SASEGT. This CDR3 has 14 residues. CDR3: CASRPPGLGETQYF. The CDR3 bases are TGTGCCTCACGCCCCCCAGGGTTGGGAGAGACCCAGTACTTC.

J is TRBJ2-7 and V is TRBV5-4; D is undetermined. Germline CDR1 SGHNT, CDR2 YYREEE (reference sequence). This CDR3 has 15 residues. Trimming pared 6 bases from V and 2 bases from J, leaving 18 bases between. CDR3 DNA: TGTGCCAGCACCCCCTCCCCGGTAGAAACCTACGAGCAGTACTTC. Protein product: CASTPSPVETYEQYF.

The rearrangement links TRBV20-1 to TRBJ2-3, with 8 positions matching TRBD2. J gave up 3 bases and V 6 bases, and 8 bases lay outside the gene matches. CDR1 DFQATT and CDR2 SNEGSKA come from the germline V gene (reference sequence). The CDR3 runs to 14 residues. The CDR3 region is CSAVSAGGTDTQYF. In DNA, the CDR3 is TGCAGTGCCGTGTCGGCGGGGGGTACAGATACGCAGTATTTT.

As for this clonotype: One end of the junction is discordant with germline, which a read error may explain. The V gene is TRBV2, the J gene TRBJ2-3; D ambiguous. CDR3 size: 11 residues. From germline, CDR1 is SNHLY and CDR2 FYNNEI. The CDR3 nucleotides read TGTGCCAGCAGGGAAGAATCTACGCAGTATTTT. Protein product: CASREESTQYF.

The V gene is TRBV2, the J gene TRBJ1-6, with TRBD1 identical over 7 bases. Germline assignment: CDR1 SNHLY and CDR2 FYNNEI. V shed 4 bases, J shed 7 bases, and the junction held 4 bases outside the gene matches. The CDR3 sequence is 14 residues long. CDR3 in amino acids: CASSVAGQNSPLHF. The CDR3 DNA sequence: TGTGCCAGCAGTGTAGCGGGACAGAATTCACCCCTCCACTTT.

This chain links TRBV7-9 with TRBJ2-2; D might be TRBD1 (6 bases). The CDR3 covers 18 residues. Germline CDR1 and CDR2: SEHNR and FQNEAQ (reference sequence). The V end was cut by 4 bases, the J end by 5 bases, with 23 bases between. CDR3 in amino acids: CASSSNEGWGLYTGELFF. The CDR3 DNA reads TGTGCCAGCAGCTCCAATGAAGGTTGGGGGCTCTATACCGGGGAGCTGTTTTTT.

The V gene is TRBV19, the J gene TRBJ1-5, with a weak D call TRBD1 (6 bases). Per germline, CDR1 LNHDA and CDR2 SQIVND (reference sequence). The CDR3 loop spans 14 amino acids. V was shortened by 6 bases and J by 4 bases, with 13 bases between the two germline ends. The CDR3 protein is CASRLNRENQPQHF. The CDR3 nucleotides are TGTGCCAGTAGGCTAAACAGGGAAAATCAGCCCCAGCATTTT.

The rearrangement links TRBV6-1 to TRBJ1-2; D unclear. CDR1 and CDR2 from the germline V gene are MNHNS and SASEGT. This CDR3 comprises 14 residues. V was shortened by 3 bases and J by 6 bases, with 14 bases between the two germline ends. The CDR3 bases are TGTGCCAGCAGTGAGTCGGGCTTCTTCAATGGCTACACCTTC. It translates to CASSESGFFNGYTF.

This clonotype came up a few times. The V call is TRBV10-3, the J call TRBJ1-2; 8 bases line up with TRBD1. After removal of 3 bases from V and 5 bases from J, the junction contained 5 bases not matched to a gene. Germline V lookup: CDR1 ENHRY, CDR2 SYGVKD. The CDR3 extends over 14 amino acids. CDR3 sequence (DNA): TGTGCCATCAGTGATAACAGGGGGGGGTATGGCTACACCTTC. Amino acids: CAISDNRGGYGYTF.

This clonotype was picked up a small number of times. The chain employs TRBV6-5 and TRBJ1-2; D possibly corresponds to TRBD1 (6 bases). CDR3 size: 14 residues. V lost 2 bases and J lost 7, with 14 bases in between. CDR1 MNHEY and CDR2 SVGAGI come from the germline V gene. The CDR3 here is CASSYQQGRGGYTF. As DNA, the CDR3 is TGTGCCAGCAGTTACCAACAGGGTAGGGGTGGCTACACCTTC.

In its sample, this clonotype ranks as medium-sized. The chain combines TRBV18 with TRBJ1-5; D is perhaps TRBD1 (6 bases). Germline CDR1 reads KGHSH; CDR2 reads LQKENI. V was pared by 2 bases and J by 5 bases, with 10 bases between. The CDR3 has 14 residues. The CDR3 sequence: CASSPAGADQPQHF. The CDR3 bases are TGTGCCAGCTCACCAGCGGGGGCAGATCAGCCCCAGCATTTT.

This clonotype was detected a few times. The rearrangement links TRBV18 to TRBJ2-5; TRBD2 aligns across 10 bases. V shed 0 bases, J shed 3 bases, and the junction held 16 bases outside the gene matches. The CDR3 sequence is 20 residues long. The germline gives CDR1 KGHSH, CDR2 LQKENI. The DNA for the CDR3 is TGTGCCAGCTCACCACCTGTACTAGCGGGGAATAACCGGGTCGAAGAGACCCAGTACTTC. Protein sequence: CASSPPVLAGNNRVEETQYF.

The chain has TRBV7-2 and TRBJ1-2; D unclear. V gave up 1 base and J gave up 4 bases, with 13 bases separating them. The CDR3 extends over 15 amino acids. Germline V gene sequence: CDR1 SGHTA, CDR2 FQGNSA. The CDR3 DNA is TGTGCCAGCAGCTTAGATATCGGGGTAGGCTATGGCTACACCTTC. Residues: CASSLDIGVGYGYTF.

The chain links TRBV10-3 to TRBJ2-5, with D possibly being TRBD2 (7 bases). This CDR3 has 15 amino acids. Per the germline V gene, CDR1 is ENHRY and CDR2 is SYGVKD. Trimming removed 3 bases from V and 5 bases from J, with 16 bases in between. CDR3 region: CAISDRGGVGETQYF. In DNA form, the CDR3 reads TGTGCCATCAGTGATAGGGGGGGTGTCGGGGAGACCCAGTACTTC.

The chain combines TRBV20-1 with TRBJ2-6; the D is unclear. V was clipped by 0 bases and J by 4 bases, with 10 bases between them. There are 15 residues in the CDR3. CDR1 and CDR2 (germline): DFQATT, SNEGSKA (reference sequence). The CDR3 region has the DNA TGCAGTGCTAGAGATCCCCTTAGAGGGGCCAACGTCCTGACTTTC. Its protein product is CSARDPLRGANVLTF.

Only a few counts were recorded for this clonotype. The chain uses TRBV6-4 and TRBJ1-1; 8 bases agree with TRBD1. CDR3 length: 15 amino acids. CDR1 and CDR2 (germline): MRHNA, SNTAGT. The V and J ends lost 0 bases and 3 bases, in that order; junction bases with no gene match: 3. CDR3 in amino acids: CASSDSSGGYTEAFF. The CDR3 bases are TGTGCCAGCAGTGACTCATCAGGGGGCTACACTGAAGCTTTCTTT.